The source of this T cell receptor beta chain is a study of CD8 T cells in ankylosing spondylitis. This clonotype occurred a few times. Antigen unknown. Study observations and caveats: Characteristic, it appeared, of ankylosing spondylitis blood was a TCR beta motif of several highly homologous variants. Reactive arthritis synovial fluid and blood previously showed some of these motif variants.

The CDR3 loop spans 17 amino acids. Trimming took off 2 bases at V and 4 bases at J, with 16 bases between the two ends. Germline V CDR1 and CDR2: SGDLS, YYNGEE. MiXCR, run by TCRdb on the 5' RACE reads, gives a single entry per CDR3 protein. The sample holds fewer than 200,000 distinct CDR3 sequences, 9.8% seen once. The sequence came from a female donor with ankylosing spondylitis or in good health (not recorded which). The specimen was blood, either unsorted or a sorted T cell fraction (not recorded which). The rearrangement joins TRBV9 to TRBJ2-6; tentatively, D is TRBD1 (6 bases). This CDR3 reads CASSVNRVGSGANVLTF. The CDR3 DNA follows: TGTGCCAGCAGCGTTAACAGGGTAGGATCCGGGGCCAACGTCCTGACTTTC.